This TCR beta chain was captured by sequencing in a study of blood T cell repertoires in COVID-19. In the study overall: Sites across the United States, Italy and Spain contributed samples from acute and convalescent COVID-19.

In the original analysis: Reference gene primer amplification yielded estimated nucleated cell counts. Measured with immunoSEQ multiplex PCR; TCRdb has only the in-frame clones, and not every one. The V and J calls and clone size come from that table; D and trimming were worked out from the DNA. The repertoire holds approximately 240,000 clones, with about 85% as singletons. The sequencing input was peripheral blood. This receptor was obtained from an elderly woman with active or convalescent COVID-19.

CDR3 in DNA: TGTGCCAGCAGCTTAGGGGGGACAGCGTACGAGCAGTACTTC. It translates to CASSLGGTAYEQYF. V usage is TRBV7-2 and J usage is TRBJ2-7, with 7 bases lining up with TRBD1. The CDR3 has 14 amino acids. Germline CDR1 reads SGHTA; CDR2 reads FQGNSA. Trimming removed 1 base from V and 4 bases from J; junction bases left unmatched: 4.